This T cell receptor (beta chain) appears in the sequencing data of a study of T cells in Graves' hyperthyroidism and ophthalmopathy. Study-level findings and limits: Blood also showed most of the thyroid clonotypes that were expanded above 0.001.

TCR beta CDR3 regions were amplified from RNA transcripts. TCR CDR3 regions were first amplified by RT-PCR with HTBI primers. TCRdb fed the multiplex PCR reads into MiXCR, producing one record per CDR3 protein. The sample holds 500,000 or so distinct CDR3 sequences, approximately 17% seen once. This clonotype occurred a few times. Its antigen is not known. The CDR3 is 14 residues long. Germline V gene sequence: CDR1 SGDLS, CDR2 YYNGEE. J gave up 4 bases and V 4 bases, and 4 bases lay outside the gene matches. Subjects with ophthalmopathy showed a Clinical Activity Score no lower than 3, a NOSPECS grade no lower than 4, and a duration shorter than 3 months. Diagnostic decisions used clinical symptoms, serum thyroxine and TRAb, thyroid ultrasound and orbital computed tomography.

The TCR originated in a woman younger than 30 with Graves' ophthalmopathy. The chain links TRBV9 to TRBJ2-3; 9 bases match TRBD2. Material: blood. CDR3 region: CASSSSGRPDTQYF. Here the CDR3 DNA reads TGTGCCAGCAGCAGTAGCGGGAGACCAGATACGCAGTATTTT.